This T cell receptor beta chain came from a study of cytomegalovirus exposure and HLA in healthy donors. Germline CDR1 is GTSNPN and CDR2 is SVGIG (reference sequence). V was pared by 4 bases and J by 4 bases, with 13 bases between. The CDR3 extends over 13 amino acids. Profiling relied on immunoSEQ multiplex PCR, and the TCRdb table lists in-frame clones only, not all of them. This sample has about 170,000 clones, with 70% to 90% found just once. General study findings and limits: In the 95 to 150 validation repertoires, a later analysis found that first-cohort TCR clusters tended to co-occur. Reports credit the classifier with highly specific, highly sensitive diagnosis of cytomegalovirus status. The authors confirmed in vitro that three CMV-associated chains were specific for CMV antigens.

In the case of this clone: Antigen: not known.

The chain is built from TRBV30 and TRBJ1-1; D is possibly TRBD1 (6 bases). The TCR originated in a young woman in good health and CMV-seronegative. The specimen was PBMCs. CDR3 nucleotides: TGTGCCTGGATCCTGACAGGCATCACTGAAGCTTTCTTT. It yields the protein CAWILTGITEAFF.